A selection of T cell receptor beta chains follows, all from one sample in a study of CD8+ T cells in alopecia areata. TCRdb's copy holds only in-frame clones and misses some; the assay was immunoSEQ multiplex PCR. Of about 270,000 clones listed, 60% are singletons. The material sequenced was CD4+ T cells sorted from blood, taken around week 54, from a patient treated with tofacitinib. The origin of the receptors is a human donor with alopecia areata. Both conserved end residues are part of each CDR3. D genes are given only for firm matches. Not every row has a clone size; where given, it reads once, few, many or a size class.

d_gene	v_gene	abundance	j_gene	CDR3aa	CDR3nt
-	TRBV25-1	few	TRBJ1-2	CASSDGGYGYTF	TGTGCCAGCAGTGACGGGGGTTATGGCTACACCTTC
-	TRBV4-2	-	TRBJ2-5	CASSEGYQETQYF	TGTGCCAGCAGCGAGGGGTACCAAGAGACCCAGTACTTC
TRBD1	TRBV7-9	-	TRBJ2-2	CASSLGRTGVTGELFF	TGTGCCAGCAGCTTAGGCCGGACAGGGGTCACCGGGGAGCTGTTTTTT
-	TRBV7-6	-	TRBJ2-1	CASSRPWGEQFF	TGTGCCAGCAGCCGACCTTGGGGTGAGCAGTTCTTC
-	TRBV29-1	once	TRBJ2-7	CSVSRGSQYEQYF	TGCAGCGTTTCTAGGGGATCTCAGTACGAGCAGTACTTC
-	TRBV29-1	-	TRBJ1-5	CSVGGPGQPQHF	TGCAGCGTTGGAGGGCCGGGCCAGCCCCAGCATTTT
-	TRBV30	-	TRBJ2-2	CAWSVRGTGELFF	TGTGCCTGGAGTGTACGGGGCACCGGGGAGCTGTTTTTT
TRBD1	TRBV13	few	TRBJ2-7	CASSLTGTREQYF	TGTGCCAGCAGCTTGACAGGGACACGCGAGCAGTACTTC
-	TRBV2	-	TRBJ2-7	CASSEQGLSYEQYF	TGTGCCAGCAGTGAACAGGGCCTATCCTACGAGCAGTACTTC
-	TRBV6-1	-	TRBJ2-5	CASSEWEGGLETQYF	TGTGCCAGCAGTGAATGGGAGGGGGGTCTAGAGACCCAGTACTTC
TRBD1	TRBV6-1	-	TRBJ1-5	CASSHGQDQHF	TGTGCCAGCAGCCACGGACAGGATCAGCATTTT
TRBD1	TRBV2	-	TRBJ2-3	CASSQGQGTDTQYF	TGTGCCAGCAGCCAGGGACAGGGGACAGATACGCAGTATTTT
-	TRBV7-2	once	TRBJ1-5	CASSLGENQPQHF	TGTGCCAGCAGCTTGGGGGAGAATCAGCCCCAGCATTTT
-	TRBV29-1	-	TRBJ2-7	CSVTGQIYEQYF	TGCAGCGTTACCGGACAGATCTACGAGCAGTACTTC
-	TRBV30	-	TRBJ1-4	CAWRRDNEKLFF	TGTGCCTGGAGGCGGGACAATGAAAAACTGTTTTTT
-	TRBV29-1	-	TRBJ2-3	CSVQGMYTDTQYF	TGCAGCGTCCAGGGGATGTACACAGATACGCAGTATTTT
-	TRBV20-1	-	TRBJ2-7	CSARGQYEQYF	TGCAGTGCTAGAGGACAATACGAGCAGTACTTC
TRBD1	TRBV15	-	TRBJ1-1	CATSRAGRDRAFSRVNTEAFF	TGTGCCACCAGCAGAGCTGGAAGGGACAGGGCGTTCAGTCGGGTGAACACTGAAGCTTTCTTT
-	TRBV7-9	-	TRBJ2-5	CASSLGGTKQETQYF	TGTGCCAGCAGCTTAGGCGGGACCAAGCAAGAGACCCAGTACTTC
-	TRBV18	-	TRBJ2-3	CASSPGQNTDTQYF	TGTGCCAGCTCACCCGGACAGAACACAGATACGCAGTATTTT
-	TRBV5-6	-	TRBJ1-1	CASSLGWGNTEAFF	TGTGCCAGCAGCTTGGGATGGGGGAACACTGAAGCTTTCTTT
-	TRBV30	-	TRBJ2-1	CAWIRDSYNEQFF	TGTGCCTGGATCAGGGATTCCTACAATGAGCAGTTCTTC
-	TRBV30	-	TRBJ2-7	CAWSGGAVRGYEQYF	TGTGCCTGGAGTGGAGGGGCAGTGAGGGGCTACGAGCAGTACTTC
-	TRBV25-1	few	TRBJ2-1	CASSPTGPHVYNEQFF	TGTGCCAGCAGTCCCACCGGACCTCATGTTTACAATGAGCAGTTCTTC
-	TRBV6-6	-	TRBJ1-2	CASREPKGGEGGYTF	TGTGCCAGCAGAGAACCGAAGGGTGGGGAGGGGGGCTACACCTTC
TRBD2	TRBV30	-	TRBJ2-7	CASLGGLAGSRYEQYF	TGTGCCTCCCTGGGGGGTCTAGCGGGGAGTCGGTACGAGCAGTACTTC
-	TRBV15	-	TRBJ2-1	CATSRDQADEQFF	TGTGCCACCAGCAGAGATCAGGCGGATGAGCAGTTCTTC
TRBD1	TRBV29-1	few	TRBJ2-5	CSARTGSAQETQYF	TGCAGCGCCCGGACAGGGTCAGCCCAAGAGACCCAGTACTTC
TRBD1	TRBV6-1	few	TRBJ1-3	CASSRGQGNTIYF	TGTGCCAGCAGCCGCGGACAGGGTAACACCATATATTTT
-	TRBV29-1	-	TRBJ1-1	CSVGLGTEAFF	TGCAGCGTAGGGCTGGGAACTGAAGCTTTCTTT
TRBD2	TRBV11-2	-	TRBJ2-1	CASSAISGAEQFF	TGTGCCAGCAGCGCCATTAGCGGGGCTGAGCAGTTCTTC
-	TRBV29-1	few	TRBJ2-1	CSAVGTFSYNEQFF	TGCAGCGCCGTGGGAACTTTTTCCTACAATGAGCAGTTCTTC
TRBD1	TRBV4-3	-	TRBJ2-1	CASSQVGTAFNEQFF	TGCGCCAGCAGCCAAGTCGGGACAGCTTTCAATGAGCAGTTCTTC
-	TRBV29-1	-	TRBJ2-7	CSVEELGSPYEQYF	TGCAGCGTTGAAGAATTAGGCAGTCCCTACGAGCAGTACTTC
-	TRBV7-9	few	TRBJ1-1	CASSLTGGTHTEAFF	TGTGCCAGCAGCTTAACTGGGGGGACCCACACTGAAGCTTTCTTT
-	TRBV2	-	TRBJ1-2	CASSERQGYGYTF	TGTGCCAGCAGTGAACGGCAGGGATATGGCTACACCTTC
-	TRBV16	-	TRBJ1-2	CASSQSGPYGYTF	TGTGCCAGCAGCCAAAGTGGTCCCTATGGCTACACCTTC
-	TRBV11-2	many	TRBJ1-4	CASSSASGWEKLFF	TGTGCCAGCAGCTCCGCCTCGGGGTGGGAAAAACTGTTTTTT
TRBD2	TRBV5-1	-	TRBJ2-3	CASRTSGGGTDTQYF	TGCGCCAGCCGGACTAGCGGGGGTGGGACAGATACGCAGTATTTT
-	TRBV5-1	-	TRBJ2-7	CASSLVGPYEQYF	TGCGCCAGCAGCTTGGTCGGGCCCTACGAGCAGTACTTC
TRBD1	TRBV7-9	-	TRBJ2-7	CASSLVQGAHEQYF	TGTGCCAGCAGCTTAGTACAGGGGGCGCACGAGCAGTACTTC